This TCR beta chain came from a study of control samples from healthy donors and cancer patients. CDR3 size: 10 residues. Trimming removed 7 bases at V and 10 bases at J, with 13 bases between. In germline, CDR1 is SQVTM, CDR2 ANQGSEA. The protocol was immunoSEQ multiplex PCR, while the TCRdb copy is restricted to in-frame clones and leaves out a portion. The sample has about 100,000 clones, approximately 82% seen once. The source is a young man in good health. Sample: blood. This rearrangement joins TRBV29-1 to TRBJ2-5, with D possibly matching TRBD2 (6 bases). The CDR3 loop is CSARWGDQYF. The CDR3 coding sequence is TGCAGCGCCCGGTGGGGGGACCAGTACTTC.